Presented here are 18 T cell receptor beta chains from one specimen sequenced in a study of shared clonotypes between healthy human individuals. Sequenced by immunoSEQ multiplex PCR; TCRdb stores in-frame clones only, minus some. The data show about 480,000 clones, 75% to 80% seen once. Sequencing used PBMCs. All receptors come from a woman in her thirties or forties in good health. Some clones in this sample may be carry-over from other donors' samples.

The chain joins TRBV5-1 to TRBJ2-2; 10 nucleotides line up with TRBD2. CDR1 and CDR2 (germline): SGHRS, YFSETQ. The CDR3 runs to 16 residues. V was pared by 1 base and J by 1 base, with 1 base of the junction left unmatched. In nucleotides, the CDR3 is TGCGCCAGCAGCTTGAGCGGGAGGGGGAACACCGGGGAGCTGTTTTTT. Translated: CASSLSGRGNTGELFF.

This chain uses TRBV7-2 with TRBJ2-2; 10 nucleotides match TRBD2. V gave up 4 bases and J gave up 4 bases; unmatched junction bases: 9. Per germline, CDR1 SGHTA and CDR2 FQGNSA. There are 17 residues in the CDR3. The CDR3 reads CASSSRTSGITTGELFF. DNA for the CDR3: TGTGCCAGCAGCTCCAGGACTAGCGGCATTACCACCGGGGAGCTGTTTTTT.

The chain employs TRBV19 and TRBJ1-5; D perhaps matches TRBD1 (5 bases). Trimming stripped 4 bases from V and 7 bases from J, with 17 bases between. In germline, CDR1 is LNHDA, CDR2 SQIVND (reference sequence). CDR3 length: 15 residues. Here the CDR3 DNA reads TGTGCCAGTAGTAGGGGGGTGGGTCTGGACCAGCCCCAGCATTTT. Amino acids: CASSRGVGLDQPQHF.

This sequence joins TRBV4-2 and TRBJ1-2; 10 bases are shared with TRBD1. Germline lookup yields CDR1 LGHNA and CDR2 YNFKEQ. Losses at the gene ends were 5 bases for V and 4 bases for J; bases not matched to a gene: 13. The CDR3 loop spans 17 amino acids. The CDR3 nucleotides read TGTGCCAGCAGCGAATACTCGACAGGGGGCATTTTCTATGGCTACACCTTC. Amino acid sequence: CASSEYSTGGIFYGYTF.

The chain couples TRBV28 to TRBJ1-5; perhaps TRBD1 as D (6 bases). Germline CDR1 MDHEN, CDR2 SYDVKM. This CDR3 has 15 residues. V was shortened by 4 bases and J by 2 bases, with 12 bases between the two germline ends. CDR3: CASSWLQGRNQPQHF. CDR3 nucleotides: TGTGCCAGCAGTTGGTTACAGGGTCGCAATCAGCCCCAGCATTTT.

This clone appeared a single time. One junction end does not reproduce the germline sequence, and a read error may be involved. The rearrangement links TRBV14 to TRBJ2-1; D may be TRBD2 (5 bases). Germline-derived CDR1 and CDR2 are SGHDN and FVKESK. The CDR3 contains 13 residues. DNA for the CDR3: TGTGCCAGCAGCCAATCTGGCCAAGGTGGGAGAATCTTC. It is translated as CASSQSGQGGRIF.

The chain uses TRBV18 and TRBJ2-1; the D gene could be TRBD1 or TRBD2 (7 bases each). Germline CDR1 is KGHSH and CDR2 is LQKENI. The CDR3 totals 15 residues. Between the trimmed V and J ends, which lost 6 bases and 8 bases, there was a span of 20 bases. CDR3 DNA: TGTGCCAGCTCCCACCAAAGCAGGGGGGGCGATGAGCAGTTCTTC. The encoded protein is CASSHQSRGGDEQFF.

This clone was picked up a small number of times. J is TRBJ1-5 and V is TRBV28; no definite D call. Germline loops: CDR1 MDHEN, CDR2 SYDVKM. The CDR3 covers 15 residues. Trimming cost V 3 bases and J 0 bases, with 9 bases left between them. DNA for the CDR3: TGTGCCAGCAGTTTGGCGGGTCCTAGCAATCAGCCCCAGCATTTT. Translated, it gives CASSLAGPSNQPQHF.

This sequence joins TRBV7-2 and TRBJ1-5, with D possibly TRBD1 on 5 matching bases. Between the trimmed V and J ends, which lost 0 bases and 6 bases, there was a span of 9 bases. CDR3 length: 14 amino acids. Per the germline V gene, CDR1 is SGHTA and CDR2 is FQGNSA. CDR3 sequence: CASSLAAGTQPQHF. The CDR3 DNA reads TGTGCCAGCAGCTTAGCGGCAGGGACTCAGCCCCAGCATTTT.

This clone has only one observation. The V gene is TRBV18, the J gene TRBJ2-2, with 10 nucleotides matching TRBD1. CDR1 is KGHSH and CDR2 is LQKENI in the germline V gene. The junction had 1 base not matched to a gene; V was cut back by 3 bases and J by 6 bases. The CDR3 has 14 residues. The CDR3 coding sequence is TGTGCCAGCTCACCGGACAGGGGGGCCGGGGAGCTGTTTTTT. It encodes CASSPDRGAGELFF.

The V and J genes are TRBV21-1 and TRBJ1-1; the DNA was not used to check the table's D call, TRBD1. TRBV21-1 has pseudogene status. The CDR3 totals 18 residues. CDR3 coding DNA: TGTGCCAGCAGCAAAGGAAAAGGTTGGCAGGGAATCGGCACTGAAGCTTTCTTT. Translated: CASSKGKGWQGIGTEAFF.

This chain connects TRBV4-2 to TRBJ1-4, with D uncertain. The CDR3 consists of 15 residues. V was clipped by 4 bases and J by 0 bases, with 9 bases between them. Germline loops: CDR1 LGHNA, CDR2 YNFKEQ. CDR3 loop: CASSPRHATNEKLFF. The CDR3 DNA reads as TGTGCCAGCAGCCCCAGACACGCAACTAATGAAAAACTGTTTTTT.

The CDR3 here is CASSPSGLRTDTQYF. The CDR3 nucleotides are TGTGCCAGCAGCCCTAGCGGGCTACGCACAGATACGCAGTATTTT. The chain joins TRBV2 to TRBJ2-3, with TRBD2 identical over 8 bases. Germline CDR1 SNHLY, CDR2 FYNNEI. The CDR3 is 15 residues long. Trimming cost V 6 bases and J 1 base; bases outside gene matches: 6.

The chain carries TRBV30 and TRBJ2-1; 16 positions agree with TRBD2. Germline V lookup: CDR1 GTSNPN, CDR2 SVGIG (reference sequence). The CDR3 consists of 17 residues. V trimming: 4 bases; J trimming: 6 bases; junction bases outside the gene matches: 9. The CDR3 DNA reads TGTGCCTGGAAACTCCCGGGACTAGCGGGAGGGCCCAATGAGCAGTTCTTC. Protein product: CAWKLPGLAGGPNEQFF. The variable domain in full, completed from reference TRBV30 and TRBJ2-1, reads SQTIHQWPATLVQPVGSPLSLECTVEGTSNPNLYWYRQAAGRGLQLLFYSVGIGQISSEVPQNLSASRPQDRQFILSSKKLLLSDSGFYLCAWKLPGLAGGPNEQFFGPGTRLTVL.

This chain joins TRBV11-1 and TRBJ2-1; the D is unclear. Trimming removed 0 bases from V and 5 bases from J, with 5 bases in between. The CDR3 spans 13 residues. Germline loops: CDR1 SGHAT, CDR2 FQDESV (reference sequence). CDR3 sequence reads: CASSLAVDNEQFF. The DNA of the CDR3 is TGTGCCAGCAGCTTAGCTGTTGACAATGAGCAGTTCTTC.

J is TRBJ2-7 and V is TRBV6-6, with 7 bases identical to TRBD2. Unmatched junction bases numbered 10, after V lost 5 bases and J lost 0 bases. This CDR3 region has 16 residues. Germline CDR1 MNHNY, CDR2 SVGAGI (reference sequence). This chain's CDR3 is CASSPTRASGSYEQYF. In nucleotides, the CDR3 is TGTGCCAGCAGTCCAACCAGGGCTAGCGGCTCCTACGAGCAGTACTTC.

This clone showed up just once. This rearrangement joins TRBV7-9 to TRBJ1-4, with a possible D match to TRBD1 (5 bases). Germline CDR1 SEHNR, CDR2 FQNEAQ (reference sequence). The CDR3 runs to 15 residues. V lost 2 bases and J lost 8, with 15 bases in between. CDR3 protein: CASSLWINAGEKLFF. The CDR3 DNA follows: TGTGCCAGCAGCTTATGGATTAACGCAGGGGAAAAACTGTTTTTT.

A word on this clone: The germline gene is not matched at one end of the junction; a read error may be the cause. V usage is TRBV7-3 and J usage is TRBJ2-1; possibly TRBD2 for D (6 bases). The CDR3 extends over 16 amino acids. Germline V lookup: CDR1 SGHTA, CDR2 FQGTGA. CDR3 nucleotide sequence: TGTGCCAGCAGCGTAACGGGACTCGATTCCTACAATGAGCAGTTCTTC. This codes for CASSVTGLDSYNEQFF.